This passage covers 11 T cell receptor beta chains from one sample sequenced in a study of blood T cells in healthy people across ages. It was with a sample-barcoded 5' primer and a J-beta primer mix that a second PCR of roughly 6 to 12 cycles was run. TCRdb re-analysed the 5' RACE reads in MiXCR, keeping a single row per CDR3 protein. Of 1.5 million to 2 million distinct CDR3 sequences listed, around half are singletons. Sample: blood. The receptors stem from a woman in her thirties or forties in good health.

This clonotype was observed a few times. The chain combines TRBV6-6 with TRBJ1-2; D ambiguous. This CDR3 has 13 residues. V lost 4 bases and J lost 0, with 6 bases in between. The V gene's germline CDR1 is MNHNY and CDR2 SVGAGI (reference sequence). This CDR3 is CASSSITNYGYTF. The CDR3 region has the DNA TGTGCCAGCAGTTCCATAACTAACTATGGCTACACCTTC.

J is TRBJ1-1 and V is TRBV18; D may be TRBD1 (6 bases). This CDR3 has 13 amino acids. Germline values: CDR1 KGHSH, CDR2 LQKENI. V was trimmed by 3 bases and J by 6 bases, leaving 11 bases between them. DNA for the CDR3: TGTGCCAGCTCACCGATACAGGGCGCTGAAGCTTTCTTT. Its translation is CASSPIQGAEAFF.

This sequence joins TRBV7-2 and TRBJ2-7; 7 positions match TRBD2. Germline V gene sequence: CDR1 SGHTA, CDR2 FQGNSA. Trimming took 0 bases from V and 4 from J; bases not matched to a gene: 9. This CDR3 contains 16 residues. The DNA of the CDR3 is TGTGCCAGCAGCTTAGCTCCCGGGAGGAGTTTTTACGAGCAGTACTTC. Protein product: CASSLAPGRSFYEQYF.

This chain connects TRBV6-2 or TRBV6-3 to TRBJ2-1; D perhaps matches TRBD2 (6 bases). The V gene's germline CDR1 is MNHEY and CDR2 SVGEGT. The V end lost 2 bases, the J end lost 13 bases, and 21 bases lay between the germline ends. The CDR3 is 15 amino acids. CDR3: CASSYANPLARSQFF. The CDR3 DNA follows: TGTGCCAGCAGTTACGCAAACCCACTAGCCCGGTCTCAGTTCTTC.

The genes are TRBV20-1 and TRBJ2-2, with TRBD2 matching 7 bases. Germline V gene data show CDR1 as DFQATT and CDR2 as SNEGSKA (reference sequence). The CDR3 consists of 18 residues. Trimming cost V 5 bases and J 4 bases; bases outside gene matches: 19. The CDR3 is CSAPNLGWASGLTGELFF. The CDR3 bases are TGCAGTGCTCCAAACTTAGGTTGGGCTAGCGGACTCACCGGGGAGCTGTTTTTT.

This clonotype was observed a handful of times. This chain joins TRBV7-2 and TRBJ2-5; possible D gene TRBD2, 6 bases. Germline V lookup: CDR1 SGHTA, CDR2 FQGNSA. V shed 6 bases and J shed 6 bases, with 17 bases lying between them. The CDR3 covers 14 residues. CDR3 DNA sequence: TGTGCCAGCAGTGTAGGAACGGAGGGAAAGACCCAGTACTTC. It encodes CASSVGTEGKTQYF. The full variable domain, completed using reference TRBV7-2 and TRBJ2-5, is GAGVSQSPSNKVTEKGKDVELRCDPISGHTALYWYRQSLGQGLEFLIYFQGNSAPDKSGLPSDRFSAERTGGSVSTLTIQRTQQEDSAVYLCASSVGTEGKTQYFGPGTRLLVL.

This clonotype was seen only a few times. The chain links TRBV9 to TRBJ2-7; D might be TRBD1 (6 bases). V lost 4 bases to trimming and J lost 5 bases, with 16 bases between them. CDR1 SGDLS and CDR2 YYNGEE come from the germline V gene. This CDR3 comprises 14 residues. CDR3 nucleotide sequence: TGTGCCAGCAGCAGGGACCACAGGGCTCACGAGCAGTACTTC. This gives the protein CASSRDHRAHEQYF.

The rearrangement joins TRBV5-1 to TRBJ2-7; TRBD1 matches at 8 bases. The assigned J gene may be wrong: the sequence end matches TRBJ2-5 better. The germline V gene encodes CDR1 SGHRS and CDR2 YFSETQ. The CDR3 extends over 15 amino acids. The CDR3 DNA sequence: TGCGCCAGCAGCTTTACGACAGGGGACCAAGAGACCCAGTACTTC. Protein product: CASSFTTGDQETQYF.

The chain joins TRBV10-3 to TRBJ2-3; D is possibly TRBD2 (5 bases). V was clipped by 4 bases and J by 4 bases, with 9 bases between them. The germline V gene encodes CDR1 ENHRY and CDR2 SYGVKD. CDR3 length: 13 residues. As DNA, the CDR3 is TGTGCCATCAGTGTAAACGGGGCAGATACGCAGTATTTT. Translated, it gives CAISVNGADTQYF.

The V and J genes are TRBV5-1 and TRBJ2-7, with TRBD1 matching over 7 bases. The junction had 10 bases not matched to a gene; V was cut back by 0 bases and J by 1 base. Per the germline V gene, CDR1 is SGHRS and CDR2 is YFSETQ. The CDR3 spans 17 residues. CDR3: CASSLGQGRVASYEQYF. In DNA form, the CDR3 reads TGCGCCAGCAGCTTGGGACAGGGAAGGGTAGCGTCCTACGAGCAGTACTTC.

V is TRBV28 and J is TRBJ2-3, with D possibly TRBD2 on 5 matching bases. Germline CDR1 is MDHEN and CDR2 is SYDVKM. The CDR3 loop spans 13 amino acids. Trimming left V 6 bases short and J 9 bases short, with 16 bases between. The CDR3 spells CASRQENAGTQYF. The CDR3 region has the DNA TGTGCCAGCAGGCAGGAGAACGCGGGCACGCAGTATTTT.